A selection of T cell receptor beta chains follows, all from one sample in a study of vaccination and CD4 T cells after COVID-19. TCRdb called the PCR reads again in MiXCR, with one record for every CDR3 protein. This table has approximately 15,000 distinct CDR3 sequences, about 76% appearing once. These receptors have no known antigen. Material for sequencing was CD4+ T cells from blood, cultured in vitro. Receptors originate from a human donor who had recovered from COVID-19. Both conserved end residues are part of each CDR3. A D gene is named only where the DNA matches it firmly. Rows give clone size only sometimes, using once, few, many, or a class for an expanded clone.

TGCAGTGTTCACGGGGGGTGGACCCAGTACTTC	CSVHGGWTQYF	TRBJ2-5	TRBD2	TRBV20-1	.
TGTGCCTGGGGTTTGAACACTGAAGCTTTCTTT	CAWGLNTEAFF	TRBJ1-1	.	TRBV28	.
TGTGCCAGCAGCTTCGCAGGGGGCCTAGGCTACGAGCAGTACTTC	CASSFAGGLGYEQYF	TRBJ2-7	TRBD1	TRBV7-2	large
TGTGCCAGCAGCTACTCGGGGACTAGGGGTAATGAGCAGTTCTTC	CASSYSGTRGNEQFF	TRBJ2-1	TRBD2	TRBV7-9	few
TGCAGTGCTAGGAAGGGTGGGCCAGATACGCAGTATTTT	CSARKGGPDTQYF	TRBJ2-3	.	TRBV20-1	.
TGTGCCACCAGTGAAGATTTCCGGGATACGCAGTATTTT	CATSEDFRDTQYF	TRBJ2-3	.	TRBV24-1	.
TGTGCCACCAGTAAGGGCGGGACAGGGGGAAACACCATATATTTT	CATSKGGTGGNTIYF	TRBJ1-3	TRBD1	TRBV24-1	.
TGTGCCAGTCAACGTGAGCGTGTGAACACTGAAGCTTTCTTT	CASQRERVNTEAFF	TRBJ1-1	.	TRBV19	few
TGTGCCAGCTCACCCGAGTACTTATCCACTGACGAGCAGTACTTC	CASSPEYLSTDEQYF	TRBJ2-7	.	TRBV18	.
TGTGCCAGCAGTCCGCGGGGGGGACAGGCCAAAAACATTCAGTACTTC	CASSPRGGQAKNIQYF	TRBJ2-4	TRBD2	TRBV6-1	.
TGTGCCTGGGCAGGACAGGCTAATCAGCCCCAGCATTTT	CAWAGQANQPQHF	TRBJ1-5	TRBD1	TRBV30	.
TGTGCCAGCAGCTTAGGGGGACAGGGCAACACCGGGGAGCTGTTTTTT	CASSLGGQGNTGELFF	TRBJ2-2	TRBD1	TRBV7-2	medium-sized
TGCGCCAGCAGTGAGTCGGCGGAGAGCTCCTACGAGCAGTACTTC	CASSESAESSYEQYF	TRBJ2-7	.	TRBV10-1	few
TGTGCCAGCAAGACTAGCGTATCCTACGAGCAGTACTTC	CASKTSVSYEQYF	TRBJ2-7	TRBD2	TRBV28	few
TGCAGTGCGACGGGCCTAAAAAACATTCAGTACTTC	CSATGLKNIQYF	TRBJ2-4	.	TRBV20-1	.
TGTGCCAGCAGCCCCCCCAGGGGGAATTCACCCCTCCACTTT	CASSPPRGNSPLHF	TRBJ1-6	TRBD1	TRBV4-2	.
TGCAGTGCTTTAGGACTAGCGGGGAACCAAGAGACCCAGTACTTC	CSALGLAGNQETQYF	TRBJ2-5	TRBD2	TRBV20-1	.
TGCAGTGCCCTCAAGACAGGGCAGGATCAGCCCCAGCATTTT	CSALKTGQDQPQHF	TRBJ1-5	TRBD1	TRBV20-1	.
TGTGCCACCCGCTTTGGGGAAACCGGGGAGCTGTTTTTT	CATRFGETGELFF	TRBJ2-2	.	TRBV24-1	.
TGTGCCAGCAGTGAGGCTAGCGGGAGGTCCTCAGATACGCAGTATTTT	CASSEASGRSSDTQYF	TRBJ2-3	TRBD2	TRBV6-4	.
TGTGCCAGCAGGGCCACCGGGACTAGCCCCTACGAGCAGTACTTC	CASRATGTSPYEQYF	TRBJ2-7	TRBD2	TRBV27	.
TGTGCTAGCAGCTTAGATATTTGTGGGAAAGACTACGAGCAGTACTTC	CASSLDICGKDYEQYF	TRBJ2-7	.	TRBV7-7	.
TGTGCCACCAGCCACCCGTCGGGGGGGATCTACGAGCAGTACTTC	CATSHPSGGIYEQYF	TRBJ2-7	TRBD2	TRBV15	.
TGCGCCAGCAGCCAACTCTGGGGCGAGCAGTACTTC	CASSQLWGEQYF	TRBJ2-7	.	TRBV4-1	.
TGTGCCAGCAGTTACCAGGGGAAGGGGACTGAAGCTTTCTTT	CASSYQGKGTEAFF	TRBJ1-1	.	TRBV7-2	.
TGTGCCAGCAGTACCGGGAGTGGGGCAGATACGCAGTATTTT	CASSTGSGADTQYF	TRBJ2-3	.	TRBV7-9	medium-sized
TGTGCCAGCAGTTTAGATAGCGGGAGGGAAGAGACCCAGTACTTC	CASSLDSGREETQYF	TRBJ2-5	TRBD2	TRBV27	few
TGTGCCAGCAACCGGTTAGGAGGGTCCCCGGCCGGGGAGCTGTTTTTT	CASNRLGGSPAGELFF	TRBJ2-2	.	TRBV5-4	.
TGTGCCAGCAGTGCAGGGCCTTATAATTCACCCCTCCACTTT	CASSAGPYNSPLHF	TRBJ1-6	.	TRBV6-1	.
TGTGCCTGGAGGGAAACAGGGTCTCCCAATCAGCCCCAGCATTTT	CAWRETGSPNQPQHF	TRBJ1-5	.	TRBV30	.
TGTGCCAGCAGTTTGTGGGGACAGGGAAACTACGAGCAGTACTTC	CASSLWGQGNYEQYF	TRBJ2-7	TRBD1	TRBV12-3/TRBV12-4	.
TGTGCCAGCAGTAAAAGCTTACTTGGCTACTACGGCTACACCTTC	CASSKSLLGYYGYTF	TRBJ1-2	.	TRBV6-2/TRBV6-3	.
TGTGCCGGCAGTGAAGCCGAAAGCTATGGCTACACCTTC	CAGSEAESYGYTF	TRBJ1-2	.	TRBV2	.
TGTGCCAGCAGCTCGGTGGGGCACAAGTCGGCGCAGTACTTC	CASSSVGHKSAQYF	TRBJ2-7	.	TRBV7-2	.
TGTGCCACCGGCAGGGACAGGGGGTTCGGGGAGCTGTTTTTT	CATGRDRGFGELFF	TRBJ2-2	TRBD1	TRBV15	.
TGCAGTGCCGGTCCCAGGGGTTGGGGGGGCTACACCTTC	CSAGPRGWGGYTF	TRBJ1-2	.	TRBV20-1	once
TGTGCCACCAGTGGGAGGGGGCATCAAGAGACCCAGTACTTC	CATSGRGHQETQYF	TRBJ2-5	.	TRBV24-1	.
TGTGCCAGCAGCTACGCTATTCCCCCCACCCTCCACTTT	CASSYAIPPTLHF	TRBJ1-6	.	TRBV6-5	.
TGTGCCACCAGTGAGTCCGGGACTCTCCGTGGCTACACCTTC	CATSESGTLRGYTF	TRBJ1-2	.	TRBV24-1	once
TGTGCCAGTACCGTCTCGGGGAAAGGGGCTCTTGGTCAGCCCCAGCATTTT	CASTVSGKGALGQPQHF	TRBJ1-5	.	TRBV19	.
TGTGCCAGTAGTAATAATGCGGCGGATGAAAAACTGTTTTTT	CASSNNAADEKLFF	TRBJ1-4	.	TRBV19	.